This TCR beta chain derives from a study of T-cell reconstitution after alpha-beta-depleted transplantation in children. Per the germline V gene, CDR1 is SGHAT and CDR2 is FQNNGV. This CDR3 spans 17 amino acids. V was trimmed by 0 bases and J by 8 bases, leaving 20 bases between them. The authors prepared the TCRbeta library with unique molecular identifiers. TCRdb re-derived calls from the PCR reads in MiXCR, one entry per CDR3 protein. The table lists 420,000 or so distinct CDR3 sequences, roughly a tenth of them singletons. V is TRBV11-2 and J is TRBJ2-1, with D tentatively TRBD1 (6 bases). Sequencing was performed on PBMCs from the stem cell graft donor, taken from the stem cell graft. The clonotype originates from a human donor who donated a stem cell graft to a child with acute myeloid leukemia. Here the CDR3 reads CASSLDFEDSPVYEQFF. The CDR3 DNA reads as TGTGCCAGCAGCTTAGATTTTGAGGACAGCCCGGTCTATGAGCAGTTCTTC.